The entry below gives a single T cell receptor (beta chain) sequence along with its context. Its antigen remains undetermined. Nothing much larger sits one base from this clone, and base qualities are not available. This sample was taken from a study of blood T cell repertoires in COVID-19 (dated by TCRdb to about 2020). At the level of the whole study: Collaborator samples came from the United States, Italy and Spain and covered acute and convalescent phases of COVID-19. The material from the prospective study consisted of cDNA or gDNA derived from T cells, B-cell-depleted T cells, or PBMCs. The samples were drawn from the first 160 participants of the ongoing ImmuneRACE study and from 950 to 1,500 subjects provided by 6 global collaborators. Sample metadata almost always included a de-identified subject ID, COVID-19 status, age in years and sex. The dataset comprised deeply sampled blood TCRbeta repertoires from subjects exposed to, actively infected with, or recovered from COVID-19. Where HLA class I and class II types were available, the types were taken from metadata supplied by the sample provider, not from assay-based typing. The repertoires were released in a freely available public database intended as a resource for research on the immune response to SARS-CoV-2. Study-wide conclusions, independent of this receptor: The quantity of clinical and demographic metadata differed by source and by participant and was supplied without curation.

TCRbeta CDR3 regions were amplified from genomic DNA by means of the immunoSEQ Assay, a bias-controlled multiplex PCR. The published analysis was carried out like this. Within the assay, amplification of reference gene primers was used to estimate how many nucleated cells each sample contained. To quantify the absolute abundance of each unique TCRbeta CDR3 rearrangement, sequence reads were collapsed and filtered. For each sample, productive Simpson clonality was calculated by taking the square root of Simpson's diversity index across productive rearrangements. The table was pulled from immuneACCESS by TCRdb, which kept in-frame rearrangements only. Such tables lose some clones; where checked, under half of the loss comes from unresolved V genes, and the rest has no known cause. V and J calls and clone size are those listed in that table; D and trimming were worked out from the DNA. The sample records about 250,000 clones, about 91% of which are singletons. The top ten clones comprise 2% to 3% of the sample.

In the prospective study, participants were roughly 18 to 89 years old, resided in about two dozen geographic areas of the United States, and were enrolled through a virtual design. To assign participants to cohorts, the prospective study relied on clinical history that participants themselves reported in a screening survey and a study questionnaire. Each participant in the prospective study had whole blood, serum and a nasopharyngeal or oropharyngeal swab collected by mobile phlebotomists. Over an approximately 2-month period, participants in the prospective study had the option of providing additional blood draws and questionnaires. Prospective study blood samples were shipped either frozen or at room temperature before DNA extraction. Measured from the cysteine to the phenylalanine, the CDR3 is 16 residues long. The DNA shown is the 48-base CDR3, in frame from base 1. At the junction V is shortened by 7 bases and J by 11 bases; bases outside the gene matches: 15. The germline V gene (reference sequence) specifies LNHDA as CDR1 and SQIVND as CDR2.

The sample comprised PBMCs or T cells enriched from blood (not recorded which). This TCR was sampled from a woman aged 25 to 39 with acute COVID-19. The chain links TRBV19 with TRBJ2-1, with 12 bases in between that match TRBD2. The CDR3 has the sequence CASTPRASGGATKQFF. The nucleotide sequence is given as TGTGCCAGTACCCCTCGGGCTAGCGGGGGGGCTACTAAGCAGTTCTTC.